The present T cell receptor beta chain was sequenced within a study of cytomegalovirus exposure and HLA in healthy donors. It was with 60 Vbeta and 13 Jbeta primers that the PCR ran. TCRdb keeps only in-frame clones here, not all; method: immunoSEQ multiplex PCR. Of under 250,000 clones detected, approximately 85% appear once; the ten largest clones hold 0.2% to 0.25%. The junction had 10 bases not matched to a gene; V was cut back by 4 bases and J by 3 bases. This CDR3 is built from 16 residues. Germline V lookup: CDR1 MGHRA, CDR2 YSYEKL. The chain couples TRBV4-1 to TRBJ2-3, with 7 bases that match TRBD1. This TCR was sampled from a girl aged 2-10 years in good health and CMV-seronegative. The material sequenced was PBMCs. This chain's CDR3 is CASSPRTKGATDTQYF. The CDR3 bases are TGCGCCAGCAGCCCTCGGACGAAGGGGGCTACAGATACGCAGTATTTT.